This T cell receptor beta chain appears in the sequencing data of a study of vaccination effects on CD4 cells after COVID-19. Study context: Peptide-pool stimulation followed by sequencing identified expanded antigen-specific CD4+ clonotypes in the ViraFEST assay. Both early and late time points after vaccination provided samples from three convalescent patients.

This CDR3 region has 16 residues. Trimming took 5 bases from V and 5 from J; bases not matched to a gene: 12. The germline gives CDR1 SEHNR, CDR2 FQNEAQ (reference sequence). TCRdb's copy holds only in-frame clones and misses some; the assay was immunoSEQ multiplex PCR. The sample lists approximately 40,000 clones; 76% were seen once. The culture ran for less than 12 days, and then CD4+ T cells were isolated. The person acquired a PCR-confirmed SARS-CoV-2 infection between March and December 2020. Each participant was administered two doses of either the BNT162b2 or the mRNA-1273 vaccine. Each culture had half its medium swapped for IL-2 medium on days 3 and 7. This clone was observed a handful of times. Its antigen is as yet unknown.

The chain has TRBV7-9 and TRBJ2-3, with TRBD2 identical over 8 bases. The TCR comes from a human donor who had a prior SARS-CoV-2 infection. The sequencing here drew on CD4+ T cells from PBMCs cultured without peptide, taken after COVID-19 vaccination. CDR3 in amino acids: CASSPLGGSGEDTQYF. The DNA for the CDR3 is TGTGCCAGCAGCCCCCTAGGAGGTAGCGGGGAAGATACGCAGTATTTT.